In its sample, the clone carrying this T cell receptor beta chain was seen once. The method was immunoSEQ multiplex PCR; TCRdb's version includes in-frame clones alone and lacks a portion of them. This sample has 190,000 or so clones, with roughly 93% found just once. This sample stems from a study of control samples from healthy donors and cancer patients. V was clipped by 4 bases and J by 6 bases; unmatched bases: 8. This CDR3 contains 15 residues. Germline V gene sequence: CDR1 SGHTA, CDR2 FQGTGA. Material: blood. This receptor was taken from a man aged 18 to 30 in good health. The V and J genes are TRBV7-3 and TRBJ2-1; 8 bases align to TRBD1. The CDR3 coding sequence is TGTGCCAGCAGCTCCTCGGACAGGGTTTCCAATGAGCAGTTCTTC. The encoded protein is CASSSSDRVSNEQFF. Full variable domain (outside the CDR3, taken from reference TRBV7-3 and TRBJ2-1): GAGVSQTPSNKVTEKGKYVELRCDPISGHTALYWYRQSLGQGPEFLIYFQGTGAADDSGLPNDRFFAVRPEGSVSTLKIQRTERGDSAVYLCASSSSDRVSNEQFFGPGTRLTVL.